This T cell receptor beta chain was observed in a study of CD8 T cells in Susac syndrome. In the study overall: When their blood was taken, the Susac syndrome patients had either not yet had any therapy, were taking corticosteroids, or were taking intravenous immunoglobulin alone.

As for this clonotype: Its antigen is unidentified.

The germline V gene encodes CDR1 SGHAT and CDR2 FQNNGV. CDR3 size: 13 residues. Between the trimmed V and J ends, which lost 0 bases and 5 bases, there was a span of 6 bases. General observations from the study: The relatively small number of individuals in the TCR sequencing and HLA analysis was acknowledged by the study.

RNA was extracted with the RNeasy kit, and a quantity of 0.5 to 1 ug was reverse transcribed using random hexamers. TCRdb itself ran the immunoSEQ multiplex PCR reads through MiXCR, one entry per CDR3 protein. The table has 150,000 to 200,000 distinct CDR3 sequences, approximately 94% seen once. The sequenced material came from CD4+ T cells from PBMCs. The TCR comes from a human donor with Susac syndrome. The rearrangement uses TRBV11-2 and TRBJ2-3; tentatively, D is TRBD2 (5 bases). CDR3 loop: CASSLERGDTQYF. The CDR3 coding sequence is TGTGCCAGCAGCTTAGAACGGGGAGATACGCAGTATTTT. The variable domain in full, with the rest retrieved from reference TRBV11-2 and TRBJ2-3, is EAGVAQSPRYKIIEKRQSVAFWCNPISGHATLYWYQQILGQGPKLLIQFQNNGVVDDSQLPKDRFSAERLKGVDSTLKIQPAKLEDSAVYLCASSLERGDTQYFGPGTRLTVL.